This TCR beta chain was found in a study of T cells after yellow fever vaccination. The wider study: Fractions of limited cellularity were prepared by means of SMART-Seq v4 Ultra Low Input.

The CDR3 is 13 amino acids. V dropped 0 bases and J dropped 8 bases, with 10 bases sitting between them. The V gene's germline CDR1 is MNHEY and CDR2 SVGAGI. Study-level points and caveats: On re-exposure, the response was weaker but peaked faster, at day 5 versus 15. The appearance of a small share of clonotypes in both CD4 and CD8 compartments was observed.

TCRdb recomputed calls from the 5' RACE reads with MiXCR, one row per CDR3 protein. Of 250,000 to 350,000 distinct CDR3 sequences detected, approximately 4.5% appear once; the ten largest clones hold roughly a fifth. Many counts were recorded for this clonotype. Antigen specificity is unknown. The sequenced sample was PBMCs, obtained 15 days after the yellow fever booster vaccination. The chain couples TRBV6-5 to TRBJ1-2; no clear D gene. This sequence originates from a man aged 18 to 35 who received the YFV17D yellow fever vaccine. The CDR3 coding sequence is TGTGCCAGCAGTTACTCGTTAACTGGCGGCTACACCTTC. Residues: CASSYSLTGGYTF.